One and the same sample provided the 2 T cell receptor beta chains below, sequenced in a study of T cell responses to AZD1222 COVID-19 vaccine. Profiled with immunoSEQ multiplex PCR; TCRdb holds only in-frame clones, not every one. This table holds 95,000 to 110,000 clones, roughly 86% found once. This specimen consisted of peripheral blood, obtained 28 days after the second dose of the MenACWY control vaccine. The receptor set was obtained from an adult who received the MenACWY meningococcal vaccine as a control.

The chain uses TRBV6-6 and TRBJ1-4; 10 positions match TRBD1. This CDR3 is built from 15 residues. The V gene's germline CDR1 is MNHNY and CDR2 SVGAGI (reference sequence). J gave up 6 bases and V 6 bases, and 7 bases lay outside the gene matches. CDR3 coding DNA: TGTGCCAGCAGCCACGCCGGGACAGGGGATGAAAAACTGTTTTTT. It encodes CASSHAGTGDEKLFF.

The chain employs TRBV30 and TRBJ2-2, with D perhaps matching TRBD1 (5 bases). Germline CDR1 GTSNPN, CDR2 SVGIG (reference sequence). Trimming stripped 4 bases from V and 0 bases from J, with 9 bases between. This CDR3 has 14 residues. The CDR3 bases are TGTGCCTGGAAAGACAGAACGAACACCGGGGAGCTGTTTTTT. Translation gives CAWKDRTNTGELFF.